This T cell receptor (beta chain) is drawn from a study of blood T cell repertoires in COVID-19. Study context: T cells, B-cell-depleted T cells, or PBMCs provided the cDNA or gDNA that served as material.

In the original workflow: Amplification of reference gene primers provided the estimated nucleated cell counts. Assay: immunoSEQ multiplex PCR; the TCRdb copy retains only in-frame clones and omits some. The D gene and trimming were derived from the DNA, and the V and J assignments and clone size from that table. The data hold approximately 140,000 clones, with around 86% observed a single time. Sequenced material: peripheral blood. The source is a man aged 40-49 years with active or convalescent COVID-19.

CDR3: CASSHPYAGVTSSYEQYF. The CDR3, as DNA: TGCGCCAGCAGCCACCCCTACGCAGGGGTAACTAGCTCCTACGAGCAGTACTTC. This rearrangement joins TRBV4-1 to TRBJ2-7; weak D call: TRBD1 (6 bases). CDR3 length equals 18 residues. Trimming left V 3 bases short and J 0 bases short, with 21 bases between. The germline gives CDR1 MGHRA, CDR2 YSYEKL.